This T cell receptor (beta chain) was documented in a study of T cell changes during pregnancy in multiple sclerosis. Germline lookup yields CDR1 SGHNT and CDR2 YYREEE (reference sequence). The CDR3 covers 14 residues. V lost 1 base to trimming and J lost 5 bases, with 10 bases between them. Assay used: immunoSEQ multiplex PCR; TCRdb lists only in-frame clones, some missing. The table includes 100,000 or so clones, about nine tenths detected once. This clone was counted a single time. The origin of this receptor is a female donor with multiple sclerosis, enrolled in a pregnancy study. The chain links TRBV5-4 to TRBJ2-1, with TRBD2 as a possible D gene (6 bases). Source: peripheral blood, taken in the second trimester of pregnancy. CDR3 in DNA: TGTGCCAGCAGCTTGAGGAGGGCCAACAATGAGCAGTTCTTC. Its translation is CASSLRRANNEQFF.